This T cell receptor (beta chain) was found in a study of PD-1 blockade in classical Hodgkin lymphoma (dated by TCRdb to about 2020). About the study as a whole: Nivolumab dosing was 3 mg/kg intravenously every 2 weeks, continuing until either disease progression or unacceptable toxicity. A peripheral blood immune signature of response to PD-1 blockade in classical Hodgkin lymphoma was defined using TCR beta sequencing and CyTOF. The full study reports these points: A significant rise by C4D1 was seen in CD4+ but not CD8+ TCR diversity (p=0.0027 vs p=0.16), with the rise being most apparent in complete responders (p=0.02). Baseline TCR diversity was reported as lower in newly diagnosed patients than in healthy donors, and lower still in relapsed/refractory patients. Trial patients achieving complete response had baseline diversity similar to newly diagnosed patients, whereas partial responders and progressors had significantly lower diversity. The study covered only a single clinical trial cohort, and the causes of the repertoire differences, possibly disease activity or prior therapy, were still not defined. Patients starting nivolumab less than 1 year after ASCT had lower diversity and were excluded from later analyses to avoid confounding by immune reconstitution.

On this clone itself: Its target antigen remains unknown. Base qualities are missing; no much larger clone stands one base away.

According to the germline V gene, CDR1 reads MNHEY and CDR2 reads SVGAGI. V loses 8 bases of germline sequence and J loses 1 base, and the interval between the two ends is 14 bases. From cysteine to phenylalanine, the CDR3 is 14 amino acids long. The sequence is cut down to CDR3 DNA, 42 bases in frame from base 1. The intended sense of this specimen's time point label: cycle 1 day 1 (C1D1), immediately before nivolumab initiation. Every trial patient had relapsed following autologous stem cell transplantation, and prior brentuximab vedotin exposure was what differed among cohorts A, B and C. The trial cohort included 50 or so patients with relapsed/refractory classical Hodgkin lymphoma, and each patient had a best overall response of complete response, partial response or progressive disease. In the multi-cohort phase II CheckMate 205 trial, trial patients received single-agent nivolumab. An independent review committee assessed best overall response by applying the 2007 International Working Group response criteria. PBMCs from the trial were collected at three points: immediately before nivolumab initiation (C1D1), and during therapy at cycle 2 day 1 and cycle 4 day 1. After peripheral blood was drawn into 8 mL Vacutainer Cell Preparation Tubes, PBMCs were isolated by centrifugation and then cryopreserved.

Genomic DNA was extracted with the Qiagen DNeasy kit from unsorted PBMCs and from negatively selected CD4+ and CD8+ fractions. Amplification of TCR beta CDR3 regions was done by immunoSEQ multiplex PCR with primers that anneal to V and J segments. A synthetic immune receptor repertoire was used to minimize amplification bias, and any residual bias was removed computationally once sequencing was done. On the authors' methods: Repertoire diversity was quantified as the Shannon entropy index using custom Python scripts. The unsorted, CD4+ and CD8+ repertoires were each analyzed separately, with the exception of combined analyses, where CD4+ and CD8+ sequences were merged in silico. Clonal expansion was defined as at least a 2-fold frequency increase after treatment relative to C1D1, with a pseudocount of 0.5 for undetected baseline clones. Singleton clones were defined as clones with 0 or 1 copy at C1D1, and non-singleton clones were defined as clones with 2 or more copies. Clones expanded in unsorted samples were annotated as CD4+, CD8+ or unknown by matching protein sequences in sorted samples from the same patient. Wilcoxon tests on paired samples were used to test changes in diversity from C1D1 to C4D1. In its TCRdb copy, this immuneACCESS table keeps in-frame sequences only and misses some clones. Where compared with another copy, unresolved V genes explain less than half of these, and the others have no known cause. V and J calls and clone size are as listed in that table; D and trimming were resolved from the DNA. The sample table holds about 98,000 clones, of which 80% to 95% were seen once. The top ten clonotypes cover 2.8% of the sample.

This receptor chain uses TRBV6-5 and TRBJ1-2; the best D guess is TRBD1, with 6 bases matching. The TCR sequence derives from a human donor with classical Hodgkin lymphoma. This specimen was peripheral blood mononuclear cells (PBMCs), taken at baseline. Here is the DNA: TGTGCCAGCGGACCGACAGGCTATAACTATGGCTACACCTTC. This translates into CASGPTGYNYGYTF.